Listed below are T cell receptor beta chains from one sample, sequenced in a study of T cells expressing NK-cell markers. TCRdb reprocessed the 5' RACE reads and keeps a single row for each CDR3 protein, giving no DNA. The clone table shows about 440,000 distinct CDR3 sequences, with the ten largest holding 6% to 9.5%. Sequencing was performed on blood T cells: a sorted CD56 or NKG2C T cell subset, CD4+ or CD8+ T cells, or bulk PBMC T cells (not recorded which). The receptors derive from a woman aged 18-70 years in good health. The CDR3 runs from the conserved cysteine through the conserved F or W. Fields, in order: V gene, J gene, CDR3 protein.

v_call: TRBV14
j_call: TRBJ2-5
cdr3_aa: CASSQGWTQYF

v_call: TRBV7-2
j_call: TRBJ2-5
cdr3_aa: CASSLAPGQGKETQYF

v_call: TRBV7-2
j_call: TRBJ1-1
cdr3_aa: CASSLVGTEVAEAFF

v_call: TRBV7-2
j_call: TRBJ2-2
cdr3_aa: CASSPRTSGPTGELFF

v_call: TRBV9
j_call: TRBJ2-3
cdr3_aa: CASSARPSGRPPIYTDTQYF

v_call: TRBV10-3
j_call: TRBJ1-3
cdr3_aa: CAISLGNRNTIYF

v_call: TRBV4-3
j_call: TRBJ2-3
cdr3_aa: CASSQSRTSGGFTDTQYF

v_call: TRBV10-1
j_call: TRBJ2-2
cdr3_aa: CASSGGATGELFF

v_call: TRBV7-3
j_call: TRBJ2-1
cdr3_aa: CASSFAASYNEQFF

v_call: TRBV12-3/TRBV12-4
j_call: TRBJ2-2
cdr3_aa: CASSLGGLTGELFF

v_call: TRBV5-6
j_call: TRBJ2-7
cdr3_aa: CASSLGLDPSLYEQYF

v_call: TRBV28
j_call: TRBJ2-7
cdr3_aa: CASSLGQGHPYF

v_call: TRBV6-5
j_call: TRBJ2-7
cdr3_aa: CASSYSDRSYEQYF

v_call: TRBV20-1
j_call: TRBJ1-1
cdr3_aa: CSAREHALDRTEAFF

v_call: TRBV30
j_call: TRBJ2-1
cdr3_aa: CAGSSGDYNEQFF

v_call: TRBV4-2
j_call: TRBJ2-3
cdr3_aa: CASSRGLGNTQYF

v_call: TRBV6-1
j_call: TRBJ1-2
cdr3_aa: CASSRGVENYGYTF

v_call: TRBV12-3/TRBV12-4
j_call: TRBJ2-5
cdr3_aa: CASSFLAGTQETQYF

v_call: TRBV4-2
j_call: TRBJ1-3
cdr3_aa: CASSQGWRDTIYF

v_call: TRBV16
j_call: TRBJ2-7
cdr3_aa: CASSQRNGDEQYF

v_call: TRBV4-3
j_call: TRBJ2-2
cdr3_aa: CASSQTPTSGVNTGELFF

v_call: TRBV14
j_call: TRBJ2-2
cdr3_aa: CASSPLNRDTGELFF

v_call: TRBV20-1
j_call: TRBJ1-4
cdr3_aa: CSASDRGGRTNEKLFF

v_call: TRBV3-1
j_call: TRBJ2-4
cdr3_aa: CASSQDVTSVKNIQYF

v_call: TRBV6-2/TRBV6-3
j_call: TRBJ2-1
cdr3_aa: CASKTPGRANEQFF

v_call: TRBV6-6
j_call: TRBJ2-1
cdr3_aa: CASSYDRGSEQFF

v_call: TRBV6-5
j_call: TRBJ2-7
cdr3_aa: CASSSPRDTYYEQYF

v_call: TRBV5-6
j_call: TRBJ1-1
cdr3_aa: CASSNQGFGYTEAFF

v_call: TRBV6-5
j_call: TRBJ1-4
cdr3_aa: CASSYPSGTAGKLFF

v_call: TRBV2
j_call: TRBJ1-6
cdr3_aa: CASSVPNSPLHF